This T cell receptor beta chain derives from a study of T cells in Graves' hyperthyroidism and ophthalmopathy. The sample holds a few counts of this clonotype. At one of its ends the junction is not consistent with the germline gene, which may arise from a read error. Amplification of TCR beta CDR3 regions used RNA as the template. First-round RT-PCR targeting the TCR CDR3 was performed with the HTBI primer set. TCRdb passed the multiplex PCR reads through MiXCR, listing each CDR3 protein once. This sample carries about 560,000 distinct CDR3 sequences, 11% to 15% of them seen once, and the ten largest clones take around 13%. Germline V gene sequence: CDR1 SGHTA, CDR2 FQGNSA. The length of the CDR3 is 14 residues.

The gene calls are TRBV7-2 and TRBJ2-4; D gene unclear. The source of this sequence is a middle-aged woman with Graves' hyperthyroidism. Sequencing was performed on blood. CDR3 protein: CASNLNLAENIQYF. CDR3 coding DNA: TGTGCCAGCAACCTAAATTTAGCCGAAAACATTCAGTACTTC.